A single sample is the source of the 9 T cell receptor beta chains below, sequenced in a study of radiotherapy plus CTLA-4 blockade in lung cancer. TCRdb's copy holds only in-frame clones and misses some; the assay was immunoSEQ multiplex PCR. Of more than 90,000 clones in the sample, about four fifths were seen once. The specimen comprised peripheral blood, sampled from a patient treated with radiotherapy plus ipilimumab. These receptors originate from a human donor with non-small cell lung cancer that progressed on radiotherapy plus ipilimumab.

The V and J genes are TRBV7-3 and TRBJ2-5; D is unresolved. The V gene's germline CDR1 is SGHTA and CDR2 FQGTGA. Trimming took off 1 base at V and 0 bases at J, with 12 bases between the two ends. The CDR3 consists of 16 residues. CDR3 sequence: CASSLIGRRDQETQYF. The DNA for the CDR3 is TGTGCCAGCAGCTTAATTGGTCGGAGAGACCAAGAGACCCAGTACTTC. The full variable domain, with the rest looked up from reference TRBV7-3 and TRBJ2-5, is GAGVSQTPSNKVTEKGKYVELRCDPISGHTALYWYRQSLGQGPEFLIYFQGTGAADDSGLPNDRFFAVRPEGSVSTLKIQRTERGDSAVYLCASSLIGRRDQETQYFGPGTRLLVL.

The chain uses TRBV10-3 and TRBJ1-5, with 9 bases that match TRBD1. Per the germline V gene, CDR1 is ENHRY and CDR2 is SYGVKD. The trim removed 4 bases at V and 7 bases at J, leaving 5 bases unmatched. The CDR3 extends over 14 amino acids. The CDR3 region is CAISGGQGDQPQHF. The CDR3 nucleotides read TGTGCCATCAGTGGGGGACAGGGTGACCAGCCCCAGCATTTT.

The CDR3 DNA reads TGTGCCAGCAGCTTAGACGATTACAATGAGCAGTTCTTC. Protein product: CASSLDDYNEQFF. J is TRBJ2-1 and V is TRBV7-9; D is undetermined. CDR3 length: 13 residues. Germline assignment: CDR1 SEHNR and CDR2 FQNEAQ (reference sequence). Deletions cut 1 base from V and 4 bases from J, with 5 bases between.

V and J are TRBV4-1 and TRBJ2-1, with 14 positions matching TRBD2. There are 17 residues in the CDR3. V dropped 1 base and J dropped 10; count of bases not matched to a gene: 9. Germline CDR1 MGHRA, CDR2 YSYEKL. CDR3 in amino acids: CASSQVPTSGRAREQFF. For the CDR3, the DNA is TGCGCCAGCAGCCAAGTTCCGACTAGCGGGAGGGCCAGGGAGCAGTTCTTC.

The chain recombines TRBV28 with TRBJ1-5, with D hard to call. This CDR3 spans 15 amino acids. Trimming removed 6 bases from V and 0 bases from J, with 12 bases in between. Per germline, CDR1 MDHEN and CDR2 SYDVKM. This CDR3 is CASSSQGVSNQPQHF. In nucleotides, the CDR3 is TGTGCCAGCAGCTCTCAAGGTGTTAGCAATCAGCCCCAGCATTTT.

The table lists this clone with a few counts. The chain recombines TRBV19 with TRBJ2-7; possibly TRBD1 for D (7 bases). The CDR3 loop spans 11 amino acids. The V end was cut by 8 bases, the J end by 7 bases, with 12 bases between. Germline-derived CDR1 and CDR2 are LNHDA and SQIVND (reference sequence). CDR3 sequence (DNA): TGTGCCAGTCAGGGGGGTGGAGAGCAGTACTTC. It encodes CASQGGGEQYF.

The sample holds one count of this clone. The chain is built from TRBV13 and TRBJ2-5, with 8 bases lining up with TRBD2. Germline loops: CDR1 PRHDT, CDR2 FYEKMQ (reference sequence). This CDR3 spans 14 amino acids. Trimming cost V 5 bases and J 4 bases; bases outside gene matches: 6. CDR3 in amino acids: CASSRAGAGETQYF. CDR3 coding DNA: TGTGCCAGCAGCCGAGCGGGGGCGGGAGAGACCCAGTACTTC. The complete variable domain, with remaining parts taken from reference TRBV13 and TRBJ2-5, reads AAGVIQSPRHLIKEKRETATLKCYPIPRHDTVYWYQQGPGQDPQFLISFYEKMQSDKGSIPDRFSAQQFSDYHSELNMSSLELGDSALYFCASSRAGAGETQYFGPGTRLLVL.

The V call is TRBV9, the J call TRBJ2-3; D possibly corresponds to TRBD1 (5 bases). The V gene's germline CDR1 is SGDLS and CDR2 YYNGEE. This CDR3 is 17 amino acids long. V was shortened by 4 bases and J by 2 bases, with 20 bases between the two germline ends. DNA of the CDR3: TGTGCCAGCAGCCCCCGGCAGGGCAATCTTCCCACAGATACGCAGTATTTT. Translation gives CASSPRQGNLPTDTQYF.

This clone showed up just a few times. The chain recombines TRBV6-5 with TRBJ1-2; D gene uncertain. The CDR3 extends over 13 amino acids. The germline V and J ends were trimmed by 2 bases and 2 bases, with 6 bases remaining between them. CDR1 and CDR2 from the germline V gene are MNHEY and SVGAGI. The CDR3 DNA reads TGTGCCAGCAGTTACGAGGGAAACTATGGCTACACCTTC. Encoded protein: CASSYEGNYGYTF.